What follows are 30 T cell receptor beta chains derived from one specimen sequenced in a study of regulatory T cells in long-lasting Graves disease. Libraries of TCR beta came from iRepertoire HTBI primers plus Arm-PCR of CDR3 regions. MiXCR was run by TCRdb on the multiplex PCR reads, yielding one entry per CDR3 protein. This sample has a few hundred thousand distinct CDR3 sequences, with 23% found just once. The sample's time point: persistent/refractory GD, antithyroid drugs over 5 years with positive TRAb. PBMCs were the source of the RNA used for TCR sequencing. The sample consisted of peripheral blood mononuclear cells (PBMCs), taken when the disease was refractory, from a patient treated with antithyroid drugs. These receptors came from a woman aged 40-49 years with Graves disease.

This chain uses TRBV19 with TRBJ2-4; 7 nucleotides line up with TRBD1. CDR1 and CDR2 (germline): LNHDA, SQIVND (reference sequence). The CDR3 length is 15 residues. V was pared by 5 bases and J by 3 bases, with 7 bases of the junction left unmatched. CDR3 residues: CASSATGYGKNIQYF. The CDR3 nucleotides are TGTGCCAGTAGTGCGACAGGGTATGGCAAAAACATTCAGTACTTC.

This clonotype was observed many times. In DNA form, the CDR3 reads TGTGCCATCAACCCCCCGACAGGGGGCTTAGAGACCCAGTACTTC. Translating gives CAINPPTGGLETQYF. The chain recombines TRBV28 with TRBJ2-5, with TRBD1 matching over 10 bases. This CDR3 contains 15 residues. V shed 10 bases, J shed 4 bases, and the junction held 12 bases outside the gene matches. CDR1 and CDR2 (germline): MDHEN, SYDVKM. Filled out from reference TRBV28 and TRBJ2-5, the complete variable domain reads DVKVTQSSRYLVKRTGEKVFLECVQDMDHENMFWYRQDPGLGLRLIYFSYDVKMKEKGDIPEGYSVSREKKERFSLILESASTNQTSMYLCAINPPTGGLETQYFGPGTRLLVL.

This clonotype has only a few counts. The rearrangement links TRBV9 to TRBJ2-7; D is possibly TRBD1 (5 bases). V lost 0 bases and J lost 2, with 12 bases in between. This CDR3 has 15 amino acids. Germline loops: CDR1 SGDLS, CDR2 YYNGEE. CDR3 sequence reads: CASSVATGGTYEQYF. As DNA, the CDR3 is TGTGCCAGCAGCGTAGCTACAGGCGGAACCTACGAGCAGTACTTC.

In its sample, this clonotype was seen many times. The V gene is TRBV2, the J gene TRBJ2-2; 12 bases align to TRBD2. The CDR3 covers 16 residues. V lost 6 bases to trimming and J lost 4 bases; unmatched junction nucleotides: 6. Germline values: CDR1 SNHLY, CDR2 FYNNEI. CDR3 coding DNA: TGTGCCAGCAGAAAGACTAGCGGGAGTTCCACCGGGGAGCTGTTTTTT. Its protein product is CASRKTSGSSTGELFF.

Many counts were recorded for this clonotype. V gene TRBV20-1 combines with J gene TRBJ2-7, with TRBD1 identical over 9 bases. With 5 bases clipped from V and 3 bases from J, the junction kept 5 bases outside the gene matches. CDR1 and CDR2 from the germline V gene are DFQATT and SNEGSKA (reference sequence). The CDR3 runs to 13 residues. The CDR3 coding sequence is TGCAGTGCTGGTCGGGGACAGGGCTACGAGCAGTACTTC. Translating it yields CSAGRGQGYEQYF.

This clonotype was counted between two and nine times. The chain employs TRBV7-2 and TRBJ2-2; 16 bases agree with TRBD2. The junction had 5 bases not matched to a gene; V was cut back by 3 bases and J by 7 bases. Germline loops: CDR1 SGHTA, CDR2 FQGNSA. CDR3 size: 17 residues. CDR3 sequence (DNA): TGTGCCAGCAGCTTGGGACTAGCGGGAGGGTTCGGCGGGGAGCTGTTTTTT. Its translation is CASSLGLAGGFGGELFF.

This chain's CDR3 is CASSPPGGNQPQHF. The CDR3 bases are TGTGCCAGCTCACCACCGGGGGGCAATCAGCCCCAGCATTTT. The chain combines TRBV18 with TRBJ1-5; D might be TRBD1 (5 bases). Germline V gene lookup returns CDR1 KGHSH and CDR2 LQKENI. This CDR3 has 14 amino acids. With 0 bases removed from V and 2 bases from J, the gap between germline ends came to 5 bases.

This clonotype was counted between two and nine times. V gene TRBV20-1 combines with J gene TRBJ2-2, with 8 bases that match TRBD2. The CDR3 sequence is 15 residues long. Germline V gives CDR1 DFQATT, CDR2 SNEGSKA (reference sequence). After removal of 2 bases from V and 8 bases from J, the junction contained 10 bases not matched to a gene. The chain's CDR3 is CSARIAGRRMGELFF. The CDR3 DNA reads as TGCAGTGCTAGAATAGCGGGAAGAAGGATGGGGGAGCTGTTTTTT.

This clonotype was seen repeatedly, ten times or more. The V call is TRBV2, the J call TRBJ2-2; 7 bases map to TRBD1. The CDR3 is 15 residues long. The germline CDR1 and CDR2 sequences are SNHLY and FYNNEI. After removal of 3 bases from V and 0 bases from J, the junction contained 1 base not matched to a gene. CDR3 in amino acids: CASSDGQANTGELFF. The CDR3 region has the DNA TGTGCCAGCAGTGACGGACAGGCGAACACCGGGGAGCTGTTTTTT.

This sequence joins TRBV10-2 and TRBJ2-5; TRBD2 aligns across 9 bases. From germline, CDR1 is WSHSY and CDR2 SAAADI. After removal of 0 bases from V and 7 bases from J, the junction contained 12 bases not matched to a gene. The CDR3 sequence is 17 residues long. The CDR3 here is CASSESIAGDRLGTQYF. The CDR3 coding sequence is TGCGCCAGCAGTGAGTCCATAGCGGGGGACCGCCTCGGGACCCAGTACTTC.

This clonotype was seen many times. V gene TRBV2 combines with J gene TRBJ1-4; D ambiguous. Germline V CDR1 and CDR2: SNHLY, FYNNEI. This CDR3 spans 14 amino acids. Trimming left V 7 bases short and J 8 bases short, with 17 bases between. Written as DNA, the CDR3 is TGTGCCAGCACTCTCCAGGAGCGCGAAGAAAAACTGTTTTTT. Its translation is CASTLQEREEKLFF.

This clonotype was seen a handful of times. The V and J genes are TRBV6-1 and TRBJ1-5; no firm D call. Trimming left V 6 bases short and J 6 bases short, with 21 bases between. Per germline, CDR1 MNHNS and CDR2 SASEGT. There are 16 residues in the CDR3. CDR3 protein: CASRPLPRLLGQPQHF. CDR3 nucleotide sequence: TGTGCCAGCAGGCCCCTACCCCGTCTTCTGGGTCAGCCCCAGCATTTT.

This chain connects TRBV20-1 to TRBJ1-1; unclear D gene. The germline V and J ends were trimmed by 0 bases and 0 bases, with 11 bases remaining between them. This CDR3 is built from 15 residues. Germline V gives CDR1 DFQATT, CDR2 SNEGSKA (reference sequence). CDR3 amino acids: CSARDKPGLNTEAFF. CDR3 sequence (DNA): TGCAGTGCTAGAGATAAGCCAGGCCTGAACACTGAAGCTTTCTTT.

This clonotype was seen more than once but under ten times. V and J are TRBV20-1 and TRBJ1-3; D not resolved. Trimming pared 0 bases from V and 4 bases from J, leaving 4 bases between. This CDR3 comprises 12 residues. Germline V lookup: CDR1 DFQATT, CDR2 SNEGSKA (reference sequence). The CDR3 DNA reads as TGCAGTGCTAGAGAGTGGGGAAACACCATATATTTT. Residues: CSAREWGNTIYF.

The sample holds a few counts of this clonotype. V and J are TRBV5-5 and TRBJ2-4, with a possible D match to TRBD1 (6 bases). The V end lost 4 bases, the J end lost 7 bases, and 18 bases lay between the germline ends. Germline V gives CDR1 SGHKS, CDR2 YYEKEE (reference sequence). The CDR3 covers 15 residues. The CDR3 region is CASSVTGMTFNIQYF. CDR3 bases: TGTGCCAGCAGCGTAACAGGGATGACCTTCAACATTCAGTACTTC.

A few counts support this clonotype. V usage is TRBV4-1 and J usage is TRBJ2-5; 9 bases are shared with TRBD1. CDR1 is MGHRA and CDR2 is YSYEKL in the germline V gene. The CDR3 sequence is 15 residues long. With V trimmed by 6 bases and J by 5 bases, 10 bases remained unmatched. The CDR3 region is CASRRAGTGSETQYF. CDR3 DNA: TGCGCCAGCAGACGGGCCGGGACAGGGTCGGAGACCCAGTACTTC.

The CDR3 nucleotides are TGTGCCAGCTCCCCCCAGTGGAATGAGCAGTTCTTC. This translates into CASSPQWNEQFF. The genes are TRBV6-1 and TRBJ2-1; D remains unclear. The CDR3 covers 12 residues. Germline V gene data show CDR1 as MNHNS and CDR2 as SASEGT. Trimming took off 8 bases at V and 7 bases at J, with 12 bases between the two ends.

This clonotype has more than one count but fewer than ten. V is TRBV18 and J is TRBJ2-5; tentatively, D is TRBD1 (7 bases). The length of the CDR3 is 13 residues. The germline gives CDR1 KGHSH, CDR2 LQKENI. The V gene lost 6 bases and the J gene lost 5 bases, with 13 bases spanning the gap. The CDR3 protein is CASSSGGSETQYF. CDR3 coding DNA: TGTGCCAGCTCTTCAGGGGGGAGCGAGACCCAGTACTTC.

The CDR3 loop reads CASSYPMKAGELFF. CDR3 DNA sequence: TGTGCCAGCAGTTACCCGATGAAGGCCGGGGAGCTGTTTTTT. V gene TRBV6-9 combines with J gene TRBJ2-2; D is undetermined. The CDR3 sequence is 14 residues long. The ends were cut back, 3 bases at V and 6 bases at J, with 11 bases in the middle. In germline, CDR1 is MNHGY, CDR2 SVAAGI.

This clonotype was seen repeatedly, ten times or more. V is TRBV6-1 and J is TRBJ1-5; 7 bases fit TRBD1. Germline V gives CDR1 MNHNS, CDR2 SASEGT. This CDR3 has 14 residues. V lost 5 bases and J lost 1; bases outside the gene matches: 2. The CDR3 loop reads CASSKGQSNQPQHF. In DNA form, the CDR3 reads TGTGCCAGCAGTAAGGGACAGAGCAATCAGCCCCAGCATTTT.

The DNA for the CDR3 is TGTGCCAGCAGGACGGGACAGGCGGATGGCTACACCTTC. Protein: CASRTGQADGYTF. The chain couples TRBV6-2 or TRBV6-3 to TRBJ1-2; the match to TRBD1 covers 8 bases. CDR1 and CDR2 (germline): MNHEY, SVGEGT. CDR3 length: 13 amino acids. J lost 6 bases, V lost 6 bases, and 6 bases had no gene match.

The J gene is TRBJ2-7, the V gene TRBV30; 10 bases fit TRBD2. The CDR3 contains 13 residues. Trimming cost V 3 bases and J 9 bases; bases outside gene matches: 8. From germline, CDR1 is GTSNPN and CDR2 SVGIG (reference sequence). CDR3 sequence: CAWRPSGRTGQYF. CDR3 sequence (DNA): TGTGCCTGGAGGCCTAGCGGGAGAACTGGGCAGTACTTC.

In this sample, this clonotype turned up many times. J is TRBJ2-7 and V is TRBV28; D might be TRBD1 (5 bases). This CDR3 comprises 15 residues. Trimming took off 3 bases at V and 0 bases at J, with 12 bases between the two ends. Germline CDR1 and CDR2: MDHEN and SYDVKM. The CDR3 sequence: CASSFGPQDSYEQYF. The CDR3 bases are TGTGCCAGCAGTTTCGGGCCACAGGACTCCTACGAGCAGTACTTC.

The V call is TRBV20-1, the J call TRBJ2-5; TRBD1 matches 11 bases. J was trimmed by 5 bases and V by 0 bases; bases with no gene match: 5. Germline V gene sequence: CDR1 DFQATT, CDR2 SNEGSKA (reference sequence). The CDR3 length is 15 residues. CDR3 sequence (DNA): TGCAGTGCTAGAGATGGACAGGGGGCTCGTGAGACCCAGTACTTC. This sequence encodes CSARDGQGARETQYF.

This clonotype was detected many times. This CDR3 is CASSEAGGPGHPYEQYF. Here the CDR3 DNA reads TGTGCCAGCAGTGAAGCCGGAGGACCGGGACACCCCTACGAGCAGTACTTC. The rearrangement uses TRBV2 and TRBJ2-7; tentative D call: TRBD1 (6 bases). Germline V gene sequence: CDR1 SNHLY, CDR2 FYNNEI. The CDR3 is 17 residues long. V dropped 0 bases and J dropped 2 bases, with 17 bases sitting between them.

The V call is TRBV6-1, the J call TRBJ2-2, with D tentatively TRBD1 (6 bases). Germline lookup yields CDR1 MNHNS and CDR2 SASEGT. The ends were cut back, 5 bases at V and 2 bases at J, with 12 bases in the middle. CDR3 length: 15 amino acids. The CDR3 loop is CASSRGTPNTGELFF. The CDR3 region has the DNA TGTGCCAGCAGTCGAGGGACACCCAACACCGGGGAGCTGTTTTTT.

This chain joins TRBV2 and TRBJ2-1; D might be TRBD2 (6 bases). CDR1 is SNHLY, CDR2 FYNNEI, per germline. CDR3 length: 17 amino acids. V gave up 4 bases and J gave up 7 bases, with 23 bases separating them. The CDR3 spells CASSGLLWRERHNEQFF. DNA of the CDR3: TGTGCCAGCAGTGGACTTCTCTGGCGGGAAAGGCATAATGAGCAGTTCTTC.

In DNA form, the CDR3 reads TGTGCCAGCAGCCCAAGGGTAGGGGCTAGCAATCAGCCCCAGCATTTT. This encodes CASSPRVGASNQPQHF. V gene TRBV27 combines with J gene TRBJ1-5; TRBD1 might be the D (5 bases). This CDR3 comprises 16 residues. Germline assignment: CDR1 MNHEY and CDR2 SMNVEV (reference sequence). Trimming took off 6 bases at V and 0 bases at J, with 15 bases between the two ends.

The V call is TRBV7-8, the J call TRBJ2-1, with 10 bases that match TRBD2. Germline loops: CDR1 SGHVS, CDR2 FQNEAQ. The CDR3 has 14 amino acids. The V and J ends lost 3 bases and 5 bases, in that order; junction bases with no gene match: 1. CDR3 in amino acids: CASSFGLADNEQFF. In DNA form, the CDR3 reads TGTGCCAGCAGCTTCGGACTAGCGGACAATGAGCAGTTCTTC.

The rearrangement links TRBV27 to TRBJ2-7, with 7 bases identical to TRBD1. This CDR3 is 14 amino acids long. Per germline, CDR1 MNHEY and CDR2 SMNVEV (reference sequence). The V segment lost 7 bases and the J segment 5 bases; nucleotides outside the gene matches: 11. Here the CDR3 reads CASTETGKRHEQYF. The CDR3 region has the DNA TGTGCCAGCACCGAGACAGGGAAGCGTCACGAGCAGTACTTC.